Following are 10 T cell receptor beta chains from one sample sequenced in a study of CD8 T cells in Susac syndrome. It was with random hexamers that about 0.45 to 1 ug RNA was reverse transcribed. Using its own MiXCR run on the immunoSEQ multiplex PCR reads, TCRdb lists one record per CDR3 protein. The table records approximately 280,000 distinct CDR3 sequences, 70% to 90% of them present only once. The sample comprised CD8+ T cells from PBMCs. The origin of the receptors is a human donor with multiple sclerosis.

The CDR3: CASSNSGNYNEQFF. The CDR3 coding sequence is TGTGCCAGCTCTAATAGCGGAAACTACAATGAGCAGTTCTTC. This chain joins TRBV27 and TRBJ2-1; tentative D call: TRBD2 (6 bases). The CDR3 runs 14 residues. Germline V gene lookup returns CDR1 MNHEY and CDR2 SMNVEV (reference sequence). Trimming removed 8 bases at V and 3 bases at J, with 14 bases between.

The V call is TRBV3-1, the J call TRBJ1-5, with D possibly being TRBD1 (5 bases). The germline CDR1 and CDR2 sequences are LGHDT and YNNKEL (reference sequence). This CDR3 spans 16 amino acids. The V end lost 0 bases, the J end lost 0 bases, and 9 bases lay between the germline ends. This CDR3 is CASSQEGGISNQPQHF. CDR3 coding DNA: TGTGCCAGCAGCCAAGAGGGGGGGATTAGCAATCAGCCCCAGCATTTT.

The chain has TRBV4-2 and TRBJ2-7, with TRBD2 as a possible D gene (5 bases). Germline V gene lookup returns CDR1 LGHNA and CDR2 YNFKEQ. The CDR3 runs to 14 residues. V was pared by 2 bases and J by 7 bases, with 15 bases between. The CDR3 loop is CASSQSTGLYEQYF. Here the CDR3 DNA reads TGTGCCAGCAGCCAATCGACCGGACTGTATGAGCAGTACTTC.

This chain uses TRBV7-6 with TRBJ1-5; D remains ambiguous. Germline V gene sequence: CDR1 SGHVS, CDR2 FNYEAQ. Trimming left V 2 bases short and J 7 bases short, with 12 bases between. This CDR3 region has 14 residues. CDR3 DNA: TGTGCCAGCAGCTTAAACGGTGGGAAGCAGCCCCAGCATTTT. Its translation: CASSLNGGKQPQHF.

The rearrangement joins TRBV18 to TRBJ2-2; D not certain. Germline CDR1 reads KGHSH; CDR2 reads LQKENI. Deletions cut 8 bases from V and 3 bases from J, with 7 bases between. CDR3 length equals 12 residues. The CDR3 DNA follows: TGTGCCAGCCCGTCAGACACCGGGGAGCTGTTTTTT. It yields the protein CASPSDTGELFF.

V usage is TRBV7-9 and J usage is TRBJ2-2; 10 nucleotides align to TRBD1. The junction had 9 bases not matched to a gene; V was cut back by 5 bases and J by 9 bases. CDR3 size: 15 residues. Germline V lookup: CDR1 SEHNR, CDR2 FQNEAQ (reference sequence). The chain's CDR3 is CASSLQMTGGRELFF. CDR3 nucleotide sequence: TGTGCCAGCAGCCTACAGATGACAGGGGGCCGGGAGCTGTTTTTT.

The rearrangement links TRBV12-5 to TRBJ2-7; no definite D call. Trimming left V 3 bases short and J 2 bases short, with 5 bases between. CDR1 and CDR2 from the germline V gene are LGHNT and FRNRAP. The CDR3 contains 12 residues. CDR3 sequence (DNA): TGTGCTAGTGGTTTACGGACCTACGAGCAGTACTTC. Translating it yields CASGLRTYEQYF.

CDR3 residues: CASSLVGGKAYEQYF. CDR3 sequence (DNA): TGTGCCAGCAGCTTAGTGGGGGGAAAGGCCTACGAGCAGTACTTC. The chain combines TRBV11-2 with TRBJ2-7, with D perhaps matching TRBD2 (6 bases). The CDR3 sequence is 15 residues long. The V end lost 1 base, the J end lost 2 bases, and 12 bases lay between the germline ends. Looked up from germline, CDR1 is SGHAT and CDR2 is FQNNGV.

J is TRBJ2-2 and V is TRBV27; D uncertain. Per the germline V gene, CDR1 is MNHEY and CDR2 is SMNVEV (reference sequence). This CDR3 is 13 amino acids long. V gave up 6 bases and J gave up 6 bases, with 11 bases separating them. For the CDR3, the DNA is TGTGCCAGCAGAACCCCCAGTCCCGGGGAGCTGTTTTTT. Protein: CASRTPSPGELFF.

CDR3 sequence: CASRDLVKPPRGARSYEQYF. CDR3 bases: TGTGCCAGCAGGGATCTGGTAAAGCCCCCTAGGGGGGCCAGGTCCTACGAGCAGTACTTC. The chain combines TRBV7-8 with TRBJ2-7, with D perhaps TRBD1 or TRBD2 (6 bases each). V was trimmed by 6 bases and J by 1 base, leaving 31 bases between them. The CDR3 loop spans 20 amino acids. Per germline, CDR1 SGHVS and CDR2 FQNEAQ.